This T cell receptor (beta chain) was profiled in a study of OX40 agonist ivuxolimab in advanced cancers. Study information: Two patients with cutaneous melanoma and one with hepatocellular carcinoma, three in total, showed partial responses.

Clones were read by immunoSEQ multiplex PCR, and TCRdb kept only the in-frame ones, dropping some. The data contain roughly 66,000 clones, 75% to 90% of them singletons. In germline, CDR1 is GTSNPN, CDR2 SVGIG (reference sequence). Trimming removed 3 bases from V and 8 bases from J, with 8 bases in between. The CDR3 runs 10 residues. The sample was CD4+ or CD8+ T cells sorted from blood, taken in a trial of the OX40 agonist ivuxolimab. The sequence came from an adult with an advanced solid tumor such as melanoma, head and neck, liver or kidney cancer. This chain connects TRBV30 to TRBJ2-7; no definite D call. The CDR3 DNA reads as TGTGCCTGGAGCGGGCATCAGCAGTACTTC. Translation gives CAWSGHQQYF.